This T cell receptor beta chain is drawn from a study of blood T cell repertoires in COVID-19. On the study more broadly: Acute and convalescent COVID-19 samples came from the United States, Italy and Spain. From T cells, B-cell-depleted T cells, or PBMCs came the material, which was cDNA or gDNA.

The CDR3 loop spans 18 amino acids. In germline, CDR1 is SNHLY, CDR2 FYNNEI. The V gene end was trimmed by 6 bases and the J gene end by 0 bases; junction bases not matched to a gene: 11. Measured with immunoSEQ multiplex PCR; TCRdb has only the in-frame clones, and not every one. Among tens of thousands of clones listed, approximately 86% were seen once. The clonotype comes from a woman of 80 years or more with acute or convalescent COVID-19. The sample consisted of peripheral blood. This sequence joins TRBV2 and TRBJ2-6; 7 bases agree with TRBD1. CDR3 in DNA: TGTGCCAGCAGCTTCATCCGGGACAGTAACTCTGGGGCCAACGTCCTGACTTTC. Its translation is CASSFIRDSNSGANVLTF.